This T cell receptor beta chain is from a study of cytomegalovirus exposure and HLA in healthy donors (dated by TCRdb to about 2017). Turning to the overall study: An earlier analysis of roughly 500 of the donors reported about 250 Gb of sequence data and roughly 100 million unique TCR beta sequences from 150 million to 200 million T cells. About 330 gigabases of sequencing data and 91 million or so unique TCR sequences made up an early release that covered approximately 620 HLA-typed donors. The genetic ancestry cluster associated with self-reported Caucasian donors included about four fifths of the roughly 400 genotyped donors. The study aimed to test whether signatures of past pathogen exposure could be identified by cataloging public T cell receptors. The study used immunosequencing to profile the T cell repertoires of several hundred subjects and linked those repertoires to cytomegalovirus serostatus. A separate validation cohort of about 110 different subjects was used in addition to the 666-subject first cohort. The study combined high-throughput TCR immunosequencing, statistical association of individual TCRs with disease status, and machine learning to predict cytomegalovirus infection status. In a later analysis, previously published TCR beta repertoires from hundreds of donors were re-analyzed and high-resolution HLA genotyping was added so that TCR occurrence patterns could be studied. Rather than drawing on any new phenotypic data, the later analysis identified candidate immune exposures from TCR beta sequences and the way those sequences occurred across donors. To decide whether each TCR beta V gene segment behaved as functional or pseudogenic, an earlier analysis of approximately 600 of the donors relied on high-throughput TCR beta sequencing. Alongside the repertoire data, information on donor age, sex, ethnicity and CMV serostatus was compiled. In a later genetic analysis, genome-wide SNP genotypes for about three fifths of the roughly 670 donors were used, and that subset was treated as a discovery cohort. All discovery cohort repertoires had been generated using a single sequencing platform. HLA typing covered class I and class II loci at four-digit resolution. Typing coverage varied by locus: about 629-640 donors for A, B, C, DRB1 and DQB1; more than 500 for DQA1; approximately 570 for DPA1; roughly 470 for DPB1. A handful of DR-DQ haplotypes were handled as single units for association and clustering because linkage in the cohort was strong. On average, roughly 200,000 unique TCR beta nucleotide sequences were sequenced per donor among 398 genotyped donors of the cohort, with roughly 18% of those sequences being non-productive.

The CDR3 covers 15 residues, taking in both the cysteine and the phenylalanine. Just the 45-base CDR3 DNA is kept, in frame starting at base 1. Sequences LNHNV (CDR1) and YYDKDF (CDR2) are obtained from the germline V gene (reference sequence). V and J are trimmed by 5 bases and 1 base, and the gene matches miss 4 bases of the junction. This clone was detected only a few times. Its antigen is currently not known. The input lacks base qualities; no much larger clone sits a single base away. Study-level results and caveats: HLA typing was unavailable for some donors at each locus, so association tests used only the typed subset. A later analysis found that HLA-associated TCR beta chains were more clonally expanded and had lower generation probabilities than equally common non-associated chains. In an earlier analysis of some 540 of the donors, most TCR beta V segments appeared in productive rearrangements about 90% or about 30% of the time, broadly matching IMGT annotations. The authors suggested that the approach could potentially be generalized to other disease states and immunological phenotypes. A later analysis found that TCR association rates varied across HLA loci, with DRB1 alleles showing the most associated TCRs and HLA-C alleles the fewest. A cluster of highly shared sequence variants was judged likely to be a technical artifact of the sequencing pipeline. The presence/absence analyses assumed that sequencing depth was roughly uniform across donors, and that assumption may not be true. The classifier was reported to diagnose cytomegalovirus status with high specificity and sensitivity in both the original cohort and the validation cohort. Correlated functional status among segregating V segments might reflect linkage disequilibrium, but an unknown experimental factor could not be ruled out. Compared with the 666-donor mean, donors in an Asian-associated ancestry cluster had fewer N-insertions in productive TCRs, according to a later genetic analysis. The study listed approximately 160 TCR beta chains as associated with cytomegalovirus. In a later analysis, around 17,000 TCR beta sequences were associated with specific HLA alleles at a false discovery rate of 0.05. When HLA alleles, especially DR and DQ, strongly co-occurred, TCR associations were difficult to assign to individual alleles. In a later genetic analysis, a missense DCLRE1C variant was associated with V-gene and J-gene trimming of TCR beta chains, and the association was replicated in an independent cohort. Some IMGT-functional V segments, including TRBV6-2 and TRBV6-3, could not be distinguished by the 87-base-pair reads and were therefore excluded. The cohort was sequenced for TCR beta chains only, and without alpha or paired-chain data the features that could be detected were limited. Immune exposure information for the cohort was limited to CMV serostatus. A few of the identified cytomegalovirus-associated TCR beta chains were confirmed in vitro to be specific for cytomegalovirus antigens. In a later analysis, several top co-occurrence clusters were reported to appear linked to parvovirus B19, influenza, CMV and Epstein-Barr virus. Because counts were too low, roughly 18 rarely observed V segments, including chromosome 9 orphons, were left out of the earlier analysis of approximately 500 of the donors. A further reported finding was that TCR beta sequences accurately predicted the HLA-A and HLA-B alleles for most subjects in the first cohort. Most TCR sequences were observed very rarely across donors, whereas some public TCRs were present in many individuals. In a later analysis, most CMV-associated TCR beta chains were found to appear HLA-restricted, with HLA associations seemingly driven largely by CMV exposure.

The cohort consisted of 600 to 750 healthy bone marrow donors. All cohort members were sampled while nominally healthy, although unrecorded immune exposures were likely present. The donor was CMV seronegative and was included in the group of over 300 seronegative cohort members. A peripheral blood sample was collected from each donor, and TCR beta sequencing was performed on peripheral blood mononuclear cells. The Qiagen DNeasy Blood Extraction Kit was used to extract genomic DNA from the blood cell samples. The library was prepared using the immunoSEQ multiplex PCR assay. A mixture of 60 forward primers for TCR Vbeta segments and 13 reverse primers for TCR Jbeta segments was used in the multiplex PCR. Amplification of the CDR3 region of rearranged TCR beta genes was performed with a multiplex PCR assay on genomic DNA. The Illumina HiSeq System was used to sequence the amplified TCR beta libraries as 87-base-pair reads. Turning to the authors' computational methods: A later analysis tallied tens of millions of unique TCR beta chains across the 550 to 850 repertoires, and around 12 million of those chains were shared by two or more donors. Raw reads were error-corrected and collapsed into unique sequences with a nearest-neighbor algorithm that merged closely related sequences to remove PCR and sequencing errors. To assign V, D and J gene segments, CDR3 sequences were aligned to IMGT reference sequences. For a sequence to be retained, a match of at least six nucleotides was required to both a V gene segment and a J gene segment. A rearrangement counted as productive if the CDR3 had no stop codons and remained in frame with V and J, and every other rearrangement counted as non-productive. Following IMGT convention, CDR3 was defined as the stretch from the second conserved V-encoded cysteine to the conserved J-encoded phenylalanine. Sequences without an unambiguous match to a single V gene segment were excluded from the earlier analysis of about 600 of the donors. An earlier analysis of approximately 590 of the donors called V segments functional above 56.7% productive rearrangements and segregating when the between-donor standard deviation exceeded 5%. To diagnose cytomegalovirus status from the catalog of TCR beta chain sequences, a statistical classification framework was built. V and J gene assignment, in a later analysis, came from comparing TCR nucleotide sequences with IMGT/GENE-DB human TR gene sequences. The TCRdist pipeline was used in a later analysis to assign CDR3 sequences and most-parsimonious VDJ recombination scenarios. In a later analysis, every TCR beta chain was defined by the combination of its CDR3 amino acid sequence and its V-gene family, and reads without a unique V-gene family were dropped. In a later analysis, nearly 600 highly shared, low-generation-probability nucleotide sequences were removed to address suspected cross-contamination and a sequencing artifact. In a later analysis, a clonal expansion index was calculated for each public chain from normalized within-repertoire ranks of inferred template counts. In a later analysis, generation probabilities were computed with a VDJ recombination model fitted to out-of-frame rearrangements, and the resulting probabilities were checked against IGoR. In a later analysis, TCR-TCR, TCR-HLA and TCR-CMV co-occurrence was scored with hypergeometric tests, and a repertoire-size bias correction was applied to TCR pairs. In a later analysis, false discovery rates were estimated by permuting HLA or CMV assignments 20 times. In a later analysis, co-occurring TCRs were grouped using DBSCAN, with TCRdist sequence similarity added in when clustering inside HLA-allele-positive subsets. Co-occurrence clustering excluded repertoires with fewer than 30,000 or more than 120,000 public chains, plus five with anomalous nucleotide sharing. Held by TCRdb, this immuneACCESS table contains in-frame sequences only and omits some clones. Under half of the omission traces to an unresolved V gene where checked; the cause of the rest is unknown. V and J calls and clone size are those listed in that table; D and trimming were worked out from the DNA. This sample gives under 110,000 clones in total; 71% of them show up just once. The ten largest make up 2.5% to 3.5% of the sample.

This clonotype was sampled from a female donor in good health and CMV-seronegative. The receptor chain draws on TRBV15 and TRBJ2-1; TRBD1 fits 8 bases in the junction. Sequences were obtained from PBMCs. The CDR3 has the sequence CATSLDRASYNEQFF. The DNA is as follows: TGTGCCACCAGCCTGGACAGGGCGTCCTACAATGAGCAGTTCTTC. This CDR3, with the reference TRBV15 and TRBJ2-1 proteins standing in past its ends, gives the full variable domain DAMVIQNPRYQVTQFGKPVTLSCSQTLNHNVMYWYQQKSSQAPKLLFHYYDKDFNNEADTPDNFQSRRPNTSFCFLDIRSPGLGDTAMYLCATSLDRASYNEQFFGPGTRLTVL.